This TCR beta chain was documented in a study of cytomegalovirus exposure and HLA in healthy donors. Study results and limitations: In an earlier analysis, in around 590 donors, most V segments appeared productive either ~90% or ~30% of the time.

Comment on this clone: What it binds is not known. One end of the junction varies from germline; a read error may be responsible.

Use of 60 Vbeta and 13 Jbeta primers characterized the PCR. Sequencing used immunoSEQ multiplex PCR; TCRdb keeps in-frame clones, though not all of them. The sample has about 150,000 clones; approximately 86% are singletons. Germline assignment: CDR1 PRHDT and CDR2 FYEKMQ (reference sequence). This CDR3 has 14 amino acids. Source material: PBMCs. The sequence was obtained from a woman between 45 and 65 years old in good health and CMV-seropositive. The chain links TRBV13 to TRBJ1-2; possibly TRBD1 for D (5 bases). The CDR3 region has the DNA TGTGCCAGCAGCGTAGGCGGGGGTGCCTATGGCTACACCTTC. It translates to CASSVGGGAYGYTF.